This T cell receptor (beta chain) is from a study of cytomegalovirus exposure and HLA in healthy donors. Primers included in the PCR were 60 Vbeta and 13 Jbeta primers. TCRdb's table, derived via immunoSEQ multiplex PCR, lists solely in-frame clones and lacks some. This sample contains more than 75,000 clones. The junction had 6 bases not matched to a gene; V was cut back by 4 bases and J by 12 bases. The CDR3 spans 13 residues. Germline CDR1 SEHNR, CDR2 FQNEAQ (reference sequence). The chain combines TRBV7-9 with TRBJ2-1, with 10 bases identical to TRBD2. The sequencing sample was made of PBMCs. This clonotype originated in a man aged 50-60 years in good health and CMV-seropositive. CDR3 in amino acids: CASSSGLARPQFF. CDR3 nucleotides: TGTGCCAGCAGCTCGGGACTAGCGCGTCCGCAGTTCTTC.